This record covers a single T cell receptor beta chain. Its antigen is still unknown. In the PCR, 60 Vbeta and 13 Jbeta primers were used. Assay: immunoSEQ multiplex PCR; the TCRdb copy retains only in-frame clones and omits some. The sample has more than 150,000 clones, about 85% seen once. The data are from a study of cytomegalovirus exposure and HLA in healthy donors. Notes on the study in general: In a later analysis, a genetic analysis reported fewer productive-TCR N-insertions in an Asian-associated ancestry cluster than the cohort average.

In germline, CDR1 is SQVTM, CDR2 ANQGSEA. The CDR3 is made up of 15 amino acids. Trimming removed 6 bases from V and 7 bases from J, with 22 bases in between. The material sequenced was PBMCs. The TCR was taken from a girl aged 10-17 years in good health and CMV-seropositive. This chain connects TRBV29-1 to TRBJ2-1, with D possibly being TRBD2 (5 bases). CDR3 DNA sequence: TGCAGCGTCCTGGGAACCCCGATTTCGGGGAATGAGCAGTTCTTC. Amino acids: CSVLGTPISGNEQFF.